This entry is about one T cell receptor beta chain. RNA was extracted with the RNeasy kit, and a quantity of roughly 0.5 to 1 ug was reverse transcribed using random hexamers. TCRdb re-derived calls from the immunoSEQ multiplex PCR reads in MiXCR, one entry per CDR3 protein. The sample contains approximately 94,000 distinct CDR3 sequences, 95% of which appear only once. This CDR3 contains 13 residues. After removal of 7 bases from V and 6 bases from J, the junction contained 9 bases not matched to a gene. Germline V gives CDR1 PRHDT, CDR2 FYEKMQ (reference sequence). Sequencing of TCR beta was undertaken in CD8+ and CD4+ T cells derived from blood. In contrast to the negatively isolated CD8+ and CD4+ T cells, TEMRA cells were FACS-enriched. This sample was taken from a study of CD8 T cells in Susac syndrome.

This TCR derives from a human donor with Susac syndrome. The rearrangement uses TRBV13 and TRBJ2-7; 7 bases are shared with TRBD1. The specimen sequenced was CD8+ T cells from PBMCs. CDR3 nucleotides: TGTGCCAGCACCGTAAACAGGGGCCGCGAGCAGTACTTC. Residues: CASTVNRGREQYF.